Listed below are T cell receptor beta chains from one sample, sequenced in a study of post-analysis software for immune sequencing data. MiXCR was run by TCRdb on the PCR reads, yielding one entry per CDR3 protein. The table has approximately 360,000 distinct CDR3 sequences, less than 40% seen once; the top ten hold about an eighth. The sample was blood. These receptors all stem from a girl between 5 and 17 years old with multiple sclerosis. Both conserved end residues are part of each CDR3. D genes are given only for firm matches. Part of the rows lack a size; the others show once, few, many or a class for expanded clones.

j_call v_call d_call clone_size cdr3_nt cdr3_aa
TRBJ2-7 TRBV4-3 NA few TGCGCCAGCAGCCAAGCAGGTAGAGGGGAAGAGCAGTACTTC CASSQAGRGEEQYF
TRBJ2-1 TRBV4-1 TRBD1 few TGCGCCAGCAGCCAAAAACAGGGGCTAAGTCCCTACAATGAGCAGTTCTTC CASSQKQGLSPYNEQFF
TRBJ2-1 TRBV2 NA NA TGTGCCAGCAGGGTCTTGAATGAGCAGTTCTTC CASRVLNEQFF
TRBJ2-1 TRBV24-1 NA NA TGTGCCACCAGTGAACTGGGGGATGAGCAGTTCTTC CATSELGDEQFF
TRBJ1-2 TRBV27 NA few TGTGCCAGCAGTCCCTTTGCTAACTATGGCTACACCTTC CASSPFANYGYTF
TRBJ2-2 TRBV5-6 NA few TGTGCCAGCAGCTCGGGTACCGGGGAGCTGTTTTTT CASSSGTGELFF
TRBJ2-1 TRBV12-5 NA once TGTGCTAGTGGTTTGTTGCCCGGATTCGATGAGCAGTTCTTC CASGLLPGFDEQFF
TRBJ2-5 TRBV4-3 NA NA TGCGCCAGCAGCCAAGAGCATCGGGGGGCTGGGGAGACCCAGTACTTC CASSQEHRGAGETQYF
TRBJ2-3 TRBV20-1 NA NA TGCAGTGCTAGAGATGAGGGGGGGGGCACGTGGACAGATACGCAGTATTTT CSARDEGGGTWTDTQYF
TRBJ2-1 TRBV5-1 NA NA TGCGCCAGCAGCTTGGCTTGTGGTGAGCAGTTCTTC CASSLACGEQFF
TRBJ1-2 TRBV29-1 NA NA TGCAGCGTTGAAGATCCGGGACGGTCTTATGGCTACACCTTC CSVEDPGRSYGYTF
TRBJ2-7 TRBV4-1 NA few TGCGCCAGCAGCCAAGTATTCCTATTCTCCTACGAGCAGTACTTC CASSQVFLFSYEQYF
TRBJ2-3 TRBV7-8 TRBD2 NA TGTGCCAGCAGCTCCAGCCCGCGGGGGAACACAGATACGCAGTATTTT CASSSSPRGNTDTQYF
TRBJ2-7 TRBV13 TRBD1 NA TGTGCCAGCAGCCTAAACCCCGGGACAGGGAACGAGCAGTACTTC CASSLNPGTGNEQYF
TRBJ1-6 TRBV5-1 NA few TGCGCCAGCAGCCTAACTAACTCACCCCTCCACTTT CASSLTNSPLHF
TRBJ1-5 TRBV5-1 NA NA TGCGCCAGCAGCCTGGACGGAGTGAACAATCAGCCCCAGCATTTT CASSLDGVNNQPQHF